The 21 T cell receptor beta chains reported below all come from one sample, sequenced in a study of shared clonotypes between healthy human individuals. Profiled with immunoSEQ multiplex PCR; TCRdb holds only in-frame clones, not every one. The sample shows over a million clones, roughly 97% of them seen only once. The sequenced material came from naive CD4+ T cells sorted from blood. Subset: CD45RA+ positively selected. The receptors originated from a man aged 30 to 45 in good health.

This clone was counted once. The J gene is TRBJ1-2, the V gene TRBV18, with 7 bases that match TRBD1. The CDR3 contains 15 residues. After removal of 1 base from V and 4 bases from J, the junction contained 6 bases not matched to a gene. Germline V gene data show CDR1 as KGHSH and CDR2 as LQKENI. The CDR3 nucleotides read TGTGCCAGCTCACCACGGACAGGATGGGCCTATGGCTACACCTTC. It is translated as CASSPRTGWAYGYTF. Full variable domain (outside the CDR3, taken from reference TRBV18 and TRBJ1-2): NAGVMQNPRHLVRRRGQEARLRCSPMKGHSHVYWYRQLPEEGLKFMVYLQKENIIDESGMPKERFSAEFPKEGPSILRIQQVVRGDSAAYFCASSPRTGWAYGYTFGSGTRLTVV.

The chain recombines TRBV18 with TRBJ2-5; D remains ambiguous. Between the trimmed V and J ends, which lost 3 bases and 9 bases, there was a span of 23 bases. The germline V gene has CDR1 KGHSH and CDR2 LQKENI. The CDR3 sequence is 16 residues long. CDR3 DNA sequence: TGTGCCAGCTCACCTCTTGGACCACCTAGGGAATTTGCCCAGTACTTC. The encoded protein is CASSPLGPPREFAQYF.

CDR3 amino acids: CASSQTGVNEKLFF. The CDR3 DNA reads TGCGCCAGCAGCCAGACAGGGGTAAATGAAAAACTGTTTTTT. The chain couples TRBV4-1 to TRBJ1-4; TRBD1 matches 8 bases. Trimming at V came to 3 bases and at J to 5 bases, leaving 2 bases not matched to a gene. Germline CDR1 and CDR2: MGHRA and YSYEKL. CDR3 size: 14 residues.

The chain recombines TRBV2 with TRBJ1-2, with 8 bases aligning to TRBD1. V lost 4 bases, J lost 6 bases, and 4 bases stayed unmatched. The V gene's germline CDR1 is SNHLY and CDR2 FYNNEI. The CDR3 spans 13 residues. CDR3: CASSVSGGHGYTF. The CDR3, as DNA: TGTGCCAGCAGTGTGTCAGGGGGCCATGGCTACACCTTC.

Remarks on this clone: Other DNA sequences in this sample translate to the same CDR3. J is TRBJ2-7 and V is TRBV18; D not certain. The CDR3 has 13 residues. Trimming cost V 0 bases and J 3 bases, with 6 bases left between them. The germline V gene encodes CDR1 KGHSH and CDR2 LQKENI. The CDR3 region is CASSPPSSYEQYF. The DNA for the CDR3 is TGTGCCAGCTCACCACCTAGCAGCTACGAGCAGTACTTC.

The rearrangement joins TRBV7-2 to TRBJ2-7; 10 bases agree with TRBD1. Per the germline V gene, CDR1 is SGHTA and CDR2 is FQGNSA. The trim removed 5 bases at V and 6 bases at J, leaving 10 bases unmatched. The CDR3 length is 15 residues. The CDR3 bases are TGTGCCAGCAGCCCGGGACAGGGGAGATTTACCGAGCAGTACTTC. Its translation: CASSPGQGRFTEQYF.

J is TRBJ1-5 and V is TRBV27; the match to TRBD1 covers 7 bases. This CDR3 has 14 amino acids. Trimming took 2 bases from V and 6 from J; bases not matched to a gene: 4. Germline V gene data show CDR1 as MNHEY and CDR2 as SMNVEV (reference sequence). In DNA form, the CDR3 reads TGTGCCAGCAGTTTAAAGGGGGCGATTCAGCCCCAGCATTTT. This codes for CASSLKGAIQPQHF.

This chain joins TRBV7-8 and TRBJ1-3, with 9 bases fitting TRBD1. J was trimmed by 2 bases and V by 1 base; bases with no gene match: 9. Germline lookup yields CDR1 SGHVS and CDR2 FQNEAQ. The CDR3 sequence is 18 residues long. This chain's CDR3 is CASSLVPRDRVTGNTIYF. The DNA of the CDR3 is TGTGCCAGCAGCTTAGTCCCCCGGGACAGGGTGACTGGAAACACCATATATTTT.

The chain recombines TRBV19 with TRBJ2-1; 9 bases match TRBD2. The CDR3 covers 14 residues. CDR1 and CDR2 (germline): LNHDA, SQIVND (reference sequence). The J segment lost 6 bases and the V segment lost 3 bases, leaving 3 bases of the junction unmatched. The CDR3 here is CASSIGLASNEQFF. The CDR3 DNA is TGTGCCAGTAGTATCGGACTAGCGAGCAATGAGCAGTTCTTC.

V gene TRBV5-6 combines with J gene TRBJ2-7, with D possibly being TRBD1 or TRBD2 (5 bases each). Germline values: CDR1 SGHDT, CDR2 YYEEEE. The germline V and J ends were trimmed by 0 bases and 0 bases, with 10 bases remaining between them. The CDR3 length is 15 residues. CDR3 bases: TGTGCCAGCAGCTTGGGTCCAGGGAGCTCCTACGAGCAGTACTTC. Encoded protein: CASSLGPGSSYEQYF.

The genes are TRBV11-2 and TRBJ2-6; D might be TRBD1 (6 bases). Trimming removed 6 bases at V and 12 bases at J, with 15 bases between. CDR1 and CDR2 (germline): SGHAT, FQNNGV. The CDR3 has 13 amino acids. For the CDR3, the DNA is TGTGCCAGCAGAATACAGGGAATCCGCGTCCTGACTTTC. Amino acids: CASRIQGIRVLTF.

Concerning this clone itself: This same CDR3 is encoded by further DNA sequences in the sample. The rearrangement links TRBV6-6 to TRBJ1-5, with no clear D. Germline V gives CDR1 MNHNY, CDR2 SVGAGI (reference sequence). The CDR3 sequence is 11 residues long. Trimming cost V 6 bases and J 3 bases, with 3 bases left between them. The CDR3 loop reads CASSSNQPQHF. The CDR3 DNA sequence: TGTGCCAGCAGCTCCAATCAGCCCCAGCATTTT.

CDR3 in DNA: TGTGCCAGCCATCCAGGGGGACACCGTAATGAAAAACTGTTTTTT. Its translation is CASHPGGHRNEKLFF. This chain uses TRBV19 with TRBJ1-4; 7 bases are a match to TRBD1. CDR3 size: 15 residues. Germline loops: CDR1 LNHDA, CDR2 SQIVND (reference sequence). The ends lost 9 bases at V and 4 bases at J; junction bases unmatched: 11.

The V call is TRBV7-2, the J call TRBJ1-5, with a tentative D call TRBD1 (6 bases). Trimming removed 5 bases from V and 0 bases from J, with 17 bases in between. Germline CDR1 SGHTA, CDR2 FQGNSA. This CDR3 is 17 amino acids long. CDR3 residues: CASSGRPGQDSNQPQHF. CDR3 DNA sequence: TGTGCCAGCAGCGGACGTCCGGGACAAGATAGCAATCAGCCCCAGCATTTT.

The chain links TRBV2 to TRBJ2-3, with D uncertain. The V gene lost 0 bases and the J gene lost 2 bases, with 6 bases spanning the gap. Germline V CDR1 and CDR2: SNHLY, FYNNEI. The CDR3 has 14 amino acids. The CDR3 sequence is CASSEALPTDTQYF. In DNA, the CDR3 is TGTGCCAGCAGTGAAGCGCTTCCCACAGATACGCAGTATTTT. The full variable domain, with the rest looked up from reference TRBV2 and TRBJ2-3, is EPEVTQTPSHQVTQMGQEVILRCVPISNHLYFYWYRQILGQKVEFLVSFYNNEISEKSEIFDDQFSVERPDGSNFTLKIRSTKLEDSAMYFCASSEALPTDTQYFGPGTRLTVL.

The DNA for the CDR3 is TGTGCCAGCAGTTTATGGGGGTCCCGGGGGTACGAGCAGTACTTC. Protein: CASSLWGSRGYEQYF. The rearrangement joins TRBV27 to TRBJ2-7; perhaps TRBD2 as D (6 bases). There are 15 residues in the CDR3. CDR1 is MNHEY, CDR2 SMNVEV, per germline (reference sequence). V shed 1 base and J shed 4 bases, with 14 bases lying between them.

The CDR3 reads CASSLRTLQETQYF. CDR3 DNA sequence: TGTGCCAGCAGCTTACGGACACTCCAAGAGACCCAGTACTTC. The chain couples TRBV5-4 to TRBJ2-5; D may be TRBD1 (5 bases). The CDR3 covers 14 residues. V was cut by 2 bases and J by 1 base, with 9 bases left in between. Per germline, CDR1 SGHNT and CDR2 YYREEE (reference sequence).

J is TRBJ1-5 and V is TRBV18; D ambiguous. The CDR3 sequence is 15 residues long. The germline V and J ends were trimmed by 4 bases and 5 bases, with 15 bases remaining between them. Looked up from germline, CDR1 is KGHSH and CDR2 is LQKENI. The CDR3 DNA reads as TGTGCCAGCTCACTCACGGGCGGCGGAGATCAGCCCCAGCATTTT. It yields the protein CASSLTGGGDQPQHF.

This clone has only a few counts. In the same sample, other DNA sequences code for this CDR3. This rearrangement joins TRBV20-1 to TRBJ2-5; D is undetermined. CDR1 and CDR2 (germline): DFQATT, SNEGSKA (reference sequence). The CDR3 contains 10 residues. Trimming left V 1 base short and J 4 bases short, with 1 base between. The CDR3 DNA follows: TGCAGTGCTAGAGTAGAGACCCAGTACTTC. This codes for CSARVETQYF.

The V gene is TRBV5-8, the J gene TRBJ2-1, with 14 bases identical to TRBD2. V dropped 5 bases and J dropped 8; count of bases not matched to a gene: 15. The length of the CDR3 is 18 residues. Germline CDR1 reads SGHTS; CDR2 reads YDEGEE. The DNA for the CDR3 is TGTGCCAGCAGGGTGGGACTAGCGGGAGTTTTTAGTGGGGATGAGCAGTTCTTC. Amino acid sequence: CASRVGLAGVFSGDEQFF.

The chain employs TRBV27 and TRBJ2-3; D not certain. Deletions cut 9 bases from V and 1 base from J, with 11 bases between. This CDR3 is 13 amino acids long. Germline lookup yields CDR1 MNHEY and CDR2 SMNVEV (reference sequence). This chain's CDR3 is CASILLGTDTQYF. The CDR3, as DNA: TGTGCCAGTATACTTTTGGGCACAGATACGCAGTATTTT.